Following are 17 T cell receptor beta chains from one sample sequenced in a study of blood T cell repertoires in COVID-19. Profiling relied on immunoSEQ multiplex PCR, and the TCRdb table lists in-frame clones only, not all of them. The sample lists more than 95,000 clones, 82% occurring once. Source material: peripheral blood. These TCRs come from a man older than 75 with acute or convalescent COVID-19.

V and J are TRBV29-1 and TRBJ2-7, with D tentatively TRBD1 (6 bases). The CDR3 totals 13 residues. Trimming pared 4 bases from V and 0 bases from J, leaving 10 bases between. CDR1 and CDR2 from the germline V gene are SQVTM and ANQGSEA. The CDR3 nucleotides are TGCAGCGTTGGACAGGTCACCTCCTACGAGCAGTACTTC. The encoded protein is CSVGQVTSYEQYF.

This clone was seen a single time. The chain carries TRBV29-1 and TRBJ2-5; 9 bases are shared with TRBD1. The germline gives CDR1 SQVTM, CDR2 ANQGSEA. The CDR3 contains 15 residues. V trimming: 5 bases; J trimming: 5 bases; junction bases outside the gene matches: 12. Written as DNA, the CDR3 is TGCAGCGTTAGGGGCCAAGGGACAGGGATCGAGACCCAGTACTTC. Encoded protein: CSVRGQGTGIETQYF.

The chain employs TRBV7-8 and TRBJ2-7; a possible D gene is TRBD1 (6 bases). Germline values: CDR1 SGHVS, CDR2 FQNEAQ. V shed 2 bases and J shed 3 bases, with 11 bases lying between them. This CDR3 is built from 14 residues. The CDR3 is CASSLRTDYYEQYF. CDR3 in DNA: TGTGCCAGCAGCTTAAGGACAGATTACTACGAGCAGTACTTC.

This rearrangement joins TRBV6-5 to TRBJ1-2; D is perhaps TRBD1 (5 bases). Trimming removed 6 bases from V and 4 bases from J, with 15 bases in between. This CDR3 has 14 amino acids. The germline gives CDR1 MNHEY, CDR2 SVGAGI. The CDR3 protein is CASSNGATSYGYTF. CDR3 coding DNA: TGTGCCAGCAGCAATGGGGCAACTTCCTATGGCTACACCTTC.

The rearrangement uses TRBV27 and TRBJ2-2; 11 nucleotides agree with TRBD2. Unmatched junction bases numbered 7, after V lost 4 bases and J lost 3 bases. CDR1 MNHEY and CDR2 SMNVEV come from the germline V gene (reference sequence). The CDR3 contains 17 residues. The CDR3 loop is CASSSNLAGGYTGELFF. The CDR3 bases are TGTGCCAGCAGTTCTAATTTAGCGGGAGGGTACACCGGGGAGCTGTTTTTT.

The chain links TRBV27 to TRBJ2-7, with 7 bases that match TRBD1. With 4 bases clipped from V and 3 bases from J, the junction kept 12 bases outside the gene matches. Germline V gives CDR1 MNHEY, CDR2 SMNVEV (reference sequence). The CDR3 length is 16 residues. CDR3 protein: CASSSSPGQLYYEQYF. CDR3 sequence (DNA): TGTGCCAGCAGTTCAAGCCCGGGACAGTTATACTACGAGCAGTACTTC.

This clone appeared once. This chain links TRBV14 with TRBJ2-1, with a tentative D call TRBD2 (6 bases). CDR1 and CDR2 (germline): SGHDN, FVKESK. The V and J ends lost 5 bases and 6 bases respectively, with 14 bases between them. This CDR3 region has 14 residues. For the CDR3, the DNA is TGTGCCAGCAGCTTAGGGGACTTCTTCAATGAGCAGTTCTTC. Translation gives CASSLGDFFNEQFF.

The chain has TRBV10-2 and TRBJ2-1; TRBD2 matches 14 bases. This CDR3 comprises 16 residues. CDR1 and CDR2 from the germline V gene are WSHSY and SAAADI. The V and J ends lost 8 bases and 9 bases, in that order; junction bases with no gene match: 12. CDR3 protein: CASGSPGLAGVPEQFF. CDR3 coding DNA: TGCGCCAGCGGGTCGCCGGGACTAGCGGGAGTACCTGAGCAGTTCTTC.

The chain has TRBV5-1 and TRBJ1-5; the D gene is possibly TRBD1 (5 bases). The V gene lost 4 bases and the J gene lost 0 bases, with 11 bases spanning the gap. The CDR3 has 15 residues. CDR1 is SGHRS and CDR2 is YFSETQ in the germline V gene. The chain's CDR3 is CASSPRDFSNQPQHF. CDR3 coding DNA: TGCGCCAGCAGCCCCCGGGACTTTAGCAATCAGCCCCAGCATTTT.

This chain joins TRBV15 and TRBJ1-5; 7 bases agree with TRBD1. The CDR3 loop spans 19 amino acids. With V trimmed by 5 bases and J by 3 bases, 19 bases remained unmatched. Germline V gives CDR1 LNHNV, CDR2 YYDKDF (reference sequence). CDR3 sequence: CATSPRGDSTQSYNQPQHF. In DNA, the CDR3 is TGTGCCACCAGCCCCCGAGGGGACAGCACCCAGTCTTACAATCAGCCCCAGCATTTT.

The CDR3: CASSQGLSTDTQYF. The CDR3 coding sequence is TGTGCCAGCAGTCAGGGCCTTAGCACAGATACGCAGTATTTT. This rearrangement joins TRBV6-2 or TRBV6-3 to TRBJ2-3; D is perhaps TRBD1 (5 bases). Germline lookup yields CDR1 MNHEY and CDR2 SVGEGT. The V gene lost 5 bases and the J gene lost 0 bases, with 9 bases spanning the gap. The CDR3 length is 14 residues.

This clone has a single count. The chain combines TRBV5-1 with TRBJ2-3; D ambiguous. The germline V and J ends were trimmed by 6 bases and 7 bases, with 6 bases remaining between them. CDR1 and CDR2 (germline): SGHRS, YFSETQ. The CDR3 is 10 amino acids. Here the CDR3 DNA reads TGCGCCAGCATAGTAAATACGCAGTATTTT. Translating it yields CASIVNTQYF.

The V call is TRBV2, the J call TRBJ1-5; TRBD1 matches at 11 bases. V trimming: 1 base; J trimming: 1 base; junction bases outside the gene matches: 6. The germline CDR1 and CDR2 sequences are SNHLY and FYNNEI. The length of the CDR3 is 18 residues. The CDR3 DNA sequence: TGTGCCAGCAGTGAAGGGACAGGGGGCTCGAGGAGCAATCAGCCCCAGCATTTT. This encodes CASSEGTGGSRSNQPQHF.

This clone was seen only a few times. V usage is TRBV3-1 (or the pseudogene TRBV3-2) and J usage is TRBJ2-2, with a weak D call TRBD1 (5 bases). Looked up from germline, CDR1 is LGHDT and CDR2 is YNNKEL (reference sequence). This CDR3 has 13 amino acids. The V end was cut by 4 bases, the J end by 3 bases, with 6 bases between. The CDR3 region has the DNA TGTGCCAGCAGCCGGGGCCACACCGGGGAGCTGTTTTTT. The encoded protein is CASSRGHTGELFF.

The CDR3 DNA follows: TGTGCCAGTAGGATCGCAGGGGAGAACACTGAAGCTTTCTTT. Translation: CASRIAGENTEAFF. This chain uses TRBV19 with TRBJ1-1, with a tentative D call TRBD1 (6 bases). This CDR3 has 14 amino acids. V gave up 6 bases and J gave up 1 base, with 12 bases separating them. The germline gives CDR1 LNHDA, CDR2 SQIVND (reference sequence).

The gene calls are TRBV28 and TRBJ2-5; D is possibly TRBD2 (6 bases). CDR1 and CDR2 (germline): MDHEN, SYDVKM. V was cut by 1 base and J by 5 bases, with 11 bases left in between. There are 14 residues in the CDR3. CDR3: CASSLSSVGETQYF. As DNA, the CDR3 is TGTGCCAGCAGTTTATCTAGCGTGGGGGAGACCCAGTACTTC.

DNA of the CDR3: TGTGCCTGGAGTCCTCCTCCTCTCCATGAGCAGTTCTTC. This encodes CAWSPPPLHEQFF. The chain links TRBV30 to TRBJ2-1, with no clear D. In germline, CDR1 is GTSNPN, CDR2 SVGIG (reference sequence). The CDR3 has 13 amino acids. Trimming removed 2 bases from V and 8 bases from J, with 13 bases in between.